These 16 T cell receptor beta chains were all obtained from the same sample, sequenced in a study of cytomegalovirus exposure and HLA in healthy donors. PCR employed 60 Vbeta and 13 Jbeta primers. Generated by immunoSEQ multiplex PCR, the TCRdb table keeps only in-frame clones and is missing some. Of around 85,000 clones in the sample, about four fifths were seen once. What was sequenced was PBMCs. These receptors all come from a man aged 60 to 69 in good health and CMV-seronegative.

V is TRBV4-1 and J is TRBJ2-1; possible D gene TRBD1, 6 bases. The V end lost 3 bases, the J end lost 8 bases, and 14 bases lay between the germline ends. Germline values: CDR1 MGHRA, CDR2 YSYEKL. This CDR3 has 14 amino acids. The CDR3 loop reads CASSQGATFDEQFF. In nucleotides, the CDR3 is TGCGCCAGCAGCCAGGGGGCTACCTTCGATGAGCAGTTCTTC.

This clone occurred a few times. This rearrangement joins TRBV6-1 to TRBJ2-7; possibly TRBD2 for D (7 bases). CDR1 and CDR2 (germline): MNHNS, SASEGT. V dropped 3 bases and J dropped 6 bases, with 21 bases sitting between them. This CDR3 is built from 16 residues. The CDR3 loop reads CASSDVGGRRIREQYF. In DNA, the CDR3 is TGTGCCAGCAGTGATGTGGGGGGGCGTAGAATTCGCGAGCAGTACTTC.

The chain links TRBV9 to TRBJ2-5; 7 bases agree with TRBD2. Trimming took 4 bases from V and 5 from J; bases not matched to a gene: 11. From germline, CDR1 is SGDLS and CDR2 YYNGEE. The CDR3 length is 15 residues. CDR3 sequence (DNA): TGTGCCAGCAGCTCGGGAGGAAAAGGCCGGGAGACCCAGTACTTC. Encoded protein: CASSSGGKGRETQYF.

V usage is TRBV7-3 and J usage is TRBJ2-2, with D possibly matching TRBD2 (5 bases). CDR3 size: 16 residues. CDR1 is SGHTA and CDR2 is FQGTGA in the germline V gene. Trimming removed 2 bases at V and 8 bases at J, with 18 bases between. The CDR3 sequence: CASSLSRPRAQGELFF. DNA of the CDR3: TGTGCCAGCAGCTTATCCCGCCCGCGGGCTCAGGGGGAGCTGTTTTTT.

The chain uses TRBV7-9 and TRBJ1-4; tentative D call: TRBD1 (5 bases). CDR1 and CDR2 from the germline V gene are SEHNR and FQNEAQ (reference sequence). V lost 5 bases and J lost 7, with 14 bases in between. CDR3 length equals 14 residues. The CDR3 reads CASSLGLMGEKLFF. The CDR3 DNA sequence: TGTGCCAGCAGCCTGGGACTGATGGGTGAAAAACTGTTTTTT.

This sequence joins TRBV2 and TRBJ2-2; 15 nucleotides line up with TRBD2. This CDR3 is 17 amino acids long. Trimming took 3 bases from V and 6 from J; bases not matched to a gene: 5. Germline V gene lookup returns CDR1 SNHLY and CDR2 FYNNEI. CDR3 in amino acids: CASSDRRTSGGAGELFF. CDR3 nucleotides: TGTGCCAGCAGTGACAGGCGGACTAGCGGGGGGGCCGGGGAGCTGTTTTTT.

As concerns this clone: The junction shows a germline mismatch at one end, possibly a read error. Other DNA variants within this sample encode the same CDR3. The rearrangement links TRBV30 to TRBJ1-4; D might be TRBD1 (6 bases). Germline V gives CDR1 GTSNPN, CDR2 SVGIG (reference sequence). This CDR3 contains 15 residues. As DNA, the CDR3 is TGTGCCTGGACTAGGTCAGGGGCAACTAATGAGAAACTGTTTTTT. This translates into CAWTRSGATNEKLFF.

The chain uses TRBV30 and TRBJ1-6; 10 bases align to TRBD1. V lost 3 bases to trimming and J lost 6 bases; unmatched junction nucleotides: 5. The CDR3 sequence is 15 residues long. Germline CDR1 GTSNPN, CDR2 SVGIG (reference sequence). CDR3: CAWRPTGGGNSPLHF. DNA for the CDR3: TGTGCCTGGAGACCGACAGGGGGCGGTAATTCACCCCTCCACTTT.

J is TRBJ2-2 and V is TRBV18, with TRBD2 matching 12 bases. CDR3 size: 15 residues. J lost 3 bases, V lost 5 bases, and 1 base had no gene match. Per the germline V gene, CDR1 is KGHSH and CDR2 is LQKENI. The CDR3 reads CASSRTSGDTGELFF. The DNA for the CDR3 is TGTGCCAGCTCAAGGACTAGCGGGGACACCGGGGAGCTGTTTTTT. Variable domain in full (rest from reference TRBV18 and TRBJ2-2): NAGVMQNPRHLVRRRGQEARLRCSPMKGHSHVYWYRQLPEEGLKFMVYLQKENIIDESGMPKERFSAEFPKEGPSILRIQQVVRGDSAAYFCASSRTSGDTGELFFGEGSRLTVL.

This rearrangement joins TRBV1 to TRBJ2-3; the DNA was not used to check the table's D call, TRBD2. TRBV1 is an annotated pseudogene. The CDR3 is 16 amino acids. The chain's CDR3 is CTSSQGGTSVSDTQYF. The CDR3 coding sequence is TGCACCAGCAGCCAGGGGGGGACTAGCGTCTCAGATACGCAGTATTTT.

This clone has more than one count but fewer than ten. J is TRBJ1-1 and V is TRBV6-5, with TRBD1 identical over 7 bases. The CDR3 spans 14 residues. Germline CDR1 reads MNHEY; CDR2 reads SVGAGI. Germline trimming cut 7 bases from V and 6 bases from J; bases unmatched to any gene: 11. The chain's CDR3 is CASIGGFRGAEAFF. DNA of the CDR3: TGTGCCAGCATAGGGGGCTTTCGAGGTGCTGAAGCTTTCTTT.

This chain uses TRBV10-1 with TRBJ2-3; 8 bases are shared with TRBD1. CDR3 length: 15 amino acids. J gave up 3 bases and V 5 bases, and 7 bases lay outside the gene matches. Germline V gene sequence: CDR1 WNHNN, CDR2 SYGVQD (reference sequence). For the CDR3, the DNA is TGCGCCAGCAGTCCCTCAGGGGGCCTTACAGATACGCAGTATTTT. Amino acid sequence: CASSPSGGLTDTQYF.

About this clone itself: The junction and the germline gene differ at one end; a read error may be behind it. The V gene is TRBV19, the J gene TRBJ2-1; 7 bases fit TRBD1. This CDR3 region has 13 residues. Looked up from germline, CDR1 is LNHDA and CDR2 is SQIVND (reference sequence). The CDR3: CASSIGGNNEQFF. CDR3 nucleotide sequence: TGTGCCAGTAGCATAGGGGGCAACAATGAGCAGTTCTTC. The whole variable domain, filled in from reference TRBV19 and TRBJ2-1, reads DGGITQSPKYLFRKEGQNVTLSCEQNLNHDAMYWYRQDPGQGLRLIYYSQIVNDFQKGDIAEGYSVSREKKESFPLTVTSAQKNPTAFYLCASSIGGNNEQFFGPGTRLTVL.

The table lists this clone with a count of one. Compared with germline, one end of the junction differs, possibly owing to a read error. This CDR3 is also generated by other DNA sequences in the sample. The CDR3 loop is CASSPRTSPLTYNEQFF. The CDR3 nucleotides are TGCGCCAGCAGCCCTCGGACTAGCCCCCTCACTTACAATGAACAGTTCTTC. V gene TRBV4-1 combines with J gene TRBJ2-1; 8 bases fit TRBD2. Germline loops: CDR1 MGHRA, CDR2 YSYEKL. This CDR3 is 17 amino acids long.

The rearrangement links TRBV7-3 to TRBJ2-1; 9 nucleotides match TRBD1. The CDR3 sequence is 16 residues long. Germline loops: CDR1 SGHTA, CDR2 FQGTGA. The V gene end was trimmed by 6 bases and the J gene end by 4 bases; junction bases not matched to a gene: 10. The CDR3 protein is CASSLHPGQGYNEQFF. CDR3 nucleotide sequence: TGTGCCAGCAGTCTTCATCCGGGACAGGGATACAATGAGCAGTTCTTC. Full variable domain (rest looked up from reference TRBV7-3 and TRBJ2-1): GAGVSQTPSNKVTEKGKYVELRCDPISGHTALYWYRQSLGQGPEFLIYFQGTGAADDSGLPNDRFFAVRPEGSVSTLKIQRTERGDSAVYLCASSLHPGQGYNEQFFGPGTRLTVL.

The rearrangement links TRBV7-6 to TRBJ1-5, with TRBD1 matching 10 bases. V was clipped by 5 bases and J by 5 bases; unmatched bases: 18. This CDR3 has 19 residues. Germline CDR1 is SGHVS and CDR2 is FNYEAQ. CDR3: CASSPQPPATGGFDQPQHF. The CDR3 nucleotides are TGTGCCAGCAGCCCGCAACCCCCAGCGACAGGGGGCTTCGATCAGCCCCAGCATTTT.